Following are 10 T cell receptor beta chains from one sample sequenced in a study of CXCR3 chemokines and chemotherapy response in bladder cancer. TCRdb re-analysed the PCR reads in MiXCR, keeping a single row per CDR3 protein. This table holds approximately 13,000 distinct CDR3 sequences, around 12% found once. The specimen was collected from a patient whose treatment included neoadjuvant chemotherapy. Receptors were obtained from a human donor with bladder cancer that did not respond to neoadjuvant chemotherapy.

This clonotype has ten or more counts. The V gene is TRBV24-1, the J gene TRBJ2-1, with D perhaps TRBD2 (6 bases). The length of the CDR3 is 16 residues. Germline values: CDR1 KGHDR, CDR2 SFDVKD. The germline V and J ends were trimmed by 5 bases and 0 bases, with 13 bases remaining between them. CDR3 sequence: CATSGDLAASYNEQFF. CDR3 coding DNA: TGTGCCACCAGTGGGGACTTAGCGGCCTCCTACAATGAGCAGTTCTTC.

In this sample, this clonotype turned up a few times. The chain joins TRBV28 to TRBJ2-7; 9 bases fit TRBD1. CDR1 is MDHEN and CDR2 is SYDVKM in the germline V gene. The CDR3 is 15 residues long. J was trimmed by 0 bases and V by 4 bases; bases with no gene match: 4. CDR3 bases: TGTGCCAGCAGTTCGACAGGGGGAAGCTCCTACGAGCAGTACTTC. It is translated as CASSSTGGSSYEQYF.

This clonotype was recorded many times. V is TRBV19 and J is TRBJ1-5, with D perhaps TRBD1 (5 bases). The length of the CDR3 is 14 residues. The germline CDR1 and CDR2 sequences are LNHDA and SQIVND (reference sequence). V was clipped by 7 bases and J by 2 bases, with 12 bases between them. The CDR3 loop is CASTMGQGNQPQHF. The CDR3 nucleotides read TGTGCCAGTACCATGGGGCAGGGCAATCAGCCCCAGCATTTT.

DNA of the CDR3: TGTGCCAGCAGCGGGGACGGGTCCCAGTACTTC. This codes for CASSGDGSQYF. This chain connects TRBV5-4 to TRBJ2-5, with D perhaps matching TRBD1 or TRBD2 (5 bases each). Germline V lookup: CDR1 SGHNT, CDR2 YYREEE (reference sequence). This CDR3 contains 11 residues. The V end was cut by 4 bases, the J end by 9 bases, with 10 bases between.

This clonotype came up many times. V and J are TRBV6-2 or TRBV6-3 and TRBJ1-5, with D perhaps matching TRBD1 (6 bases). The CDR3 extends over 14 amino acids. V gave up 2 bases and J gave up 2 bases, with 7 bases separating them. The germline CDR1 and CDR2 sequences are MNHEY and SVGEGT. CDR3 nucleotide sequence: TGTGCCAGCAGTTACAGGGGGGGCAATCAGCCCCAGCATTTT. Translation: CASSYRGGNQPQHF.

This clonotype occurred many times. The gene calls are TRBV19 and TRBJ1-1, with TRBD1 matching 8 bases. The CDR3 has 16 residues. J gave up 5 bases and V 5 bases, and 13 bases lay outside the gene matches. CDR1 is LNHDA and CDR2 is SQIVND in the germline V gene (reference sequence). The CDR3 is CASSRRWTGLLTEAFF. CDR3 bases: TGTGCCAGTAGTCGAAGGTGGACAGGGCTTTTGACTGAAGCTTTCTTT.

In its sample, this clonotype was seen many times. The chain couples TRBV24-1 to TRBJ2-1; the D gene is possibly TRBD2 (6 bases). V lost 1 base to trimming and J lost 4 bases, with 10 bases between them. This CDR3 has 15 amino acids. Germline values: CDR1 KGHDR, CDR2 SFDVKD. Written as DNA, the CDR3 is TGTGCCACCAGTGATTTAGTCGGGAGTTACAATGAGCAGTTCTTC. Its protein is CATSDLVGSYNEQFF.

In this sample, this clonotype is medium-sized (0.01 to 0.1%). This rearrangement joins TRBV19 to TRBJ2-2, with 7 bases lining up with TRBD1. This CDR3 comprises 14 residues. Germline-derived CDR1 and CDR2 are LNHDA and SQIVND (reference sequence). V was pared by 5 bases and J by 5 bases, with 5 bases of the junction left unmatched. For the CDR3, the DNA is TGTGCCAGTAGTTTGAACAGGGGTACCGGGGAGCTGTTTTTT. It specifies CASSLNRGTGELFF.

In its sample, this clonotype ranks as medium-sized (0.01 to 0.1%). The chain is built from TRBV7-2 and TRBJ1-6; D gene ambiguous. Germline V gene data show CDR1 as SGHTA and CDR2 as FQGNSA. Trimming removed 5 bases from V and 8 bases from J, with 7 bases in between. The CDR3 extends over 12 amino acids. In nucleotides, the CDR3 is TGTGCCAGCAGCCCGCCCGATTCACCCCTCCACTTT. Translating gives CASSPPDSPLHF.

This clonotype was seen many times. The chain has TRBV6-5 and TRBJ2-1; the match to TRBD2 covers 10 bases. After removal of 6 bases from V and 0 bases from J, the junction contained 2 bases not matched to a gene. The germline V gene encodes CDR1 MNHEY and CDR2 SVGAGI. The length of the CDR3 is 15 residues. The CDR3 DNA sequence: TGTGCCAGCAGCCCTAGCGGGAGCTCCTACAATGAGCAGTTCTTC. This encodes CASSPSGSSYNEQFF.